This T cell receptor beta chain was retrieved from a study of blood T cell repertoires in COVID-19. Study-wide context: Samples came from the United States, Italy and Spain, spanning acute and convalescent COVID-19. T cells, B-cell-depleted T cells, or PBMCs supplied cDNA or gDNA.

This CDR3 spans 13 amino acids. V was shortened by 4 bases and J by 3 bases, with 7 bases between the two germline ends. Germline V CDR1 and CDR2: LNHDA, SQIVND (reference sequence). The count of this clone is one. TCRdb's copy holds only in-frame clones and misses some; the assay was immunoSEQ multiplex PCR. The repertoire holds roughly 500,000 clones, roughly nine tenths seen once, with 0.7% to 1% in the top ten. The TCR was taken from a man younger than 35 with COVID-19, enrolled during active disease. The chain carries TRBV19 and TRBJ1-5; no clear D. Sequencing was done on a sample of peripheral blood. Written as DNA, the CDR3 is TGTGCCAGTAGTAGGGCCAACAATCAGCCCCAGCATTTT. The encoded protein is CASSRANNQPQHF.